What follows are 19 T cell receptor beta chains derived from one specimen sequenced in a study of blood T cell repertoires in COVID-19. TCRdb keeps only in-frame clones here, not all; method: immunoSEQ multiplex PCR. This table holds around 140,000 clones, roughly 85% found once. Sequencing was carried out using PBMCs or T cells enriched from blood (not recorded which). These receptors were taken from a man between 50 and 59 years old who had recovered from COVID-19.

V gene TRBV30 combines with J gene TRBJ1-2; 7 bases agree with TRBD1. The CDR3 is made up of 15 amino acids. J was trimmed by 0 bases and V by 4 bases; bases with no gene match: 8. Germline CDR1 and CDR2: GTSNPN and SVGIG (reference sequence). CDR3 DNA: TGTGCCTGGATAAAGACAGGGTCAGCTAACTATGGCTACACCTTC. It translates to CAWIKTGSANYGYTF.

This chain links TRBV15 with TRBJ2-3; TRBD2 agrees at 8 bases. CDR1 and CDR2 (germline): LNHNV, YYDKDF (reference sequence). V lost 1 base to trimming and J lost 5 bases; unmatched junction nucleotides: 8. CDR3 length: 16 residues. In DNA, the CDR3 is TGTGCCACCAGCAGAGTGGGTGCGGGGGGAATAGATACGCAGTATTTT. Residues: CATSRVGAGGIDTQYF.

This chain links TRBV7-2 with TRBJ2-7; a weak D match, TRBD1 (5 bases). This CDR3 has 13 amino acids. V lost 1 base, J lost 4 bases, and 8 bases lay in between. The germline V gene has CDR1 SGHTA and CDR2 FQGNSA. The CDR3 is CASSLGRQYEQYF. As DNA, the CDR3 is TGTGCCAGCAGCTTAGGCCGACAGTACGAGCAGTACTTC.

V and J are TRBV6-4 and TRBJ2-7, with D possibly being TRBD2 (5 bases). CDR3 length equals 11 residues. Germline values: CDR1 MRHNA, CDR2 SNTAGT. Trimming took off 9 bases at V and 0 bases at J, with 6 bases between the two ends. CDR3 region: CASRDSYEQYV. The CDR3 DNA follows: TGTGCCAGTCGGGACTCCTACGAGCAGTACGTC.

CDR3 bases: TGTGCCAGCATGTTACAGGGATATGGCTACACCTTC. Its protein is CASMLQGYGYTF. The rearrangement joins TRBV28 to TRBJ1-2; a possible D gene is TRBD1 (6 bases). This CDR3 has 12 amino acids. The V gene lost 7 bases and the J gene lost 5 bases, with 11 bases spanning the gap. Germline V lookup: CDR1 MDHEN, CDR2 SYDVKM.

This sequence joins TRBV18 and TRBJ2-7; 10 positions agree with TRBD1. The CDR3 has 14 residues. The germline CDR1 and CDR2 sequences are KGHSH and LQKENI. V shed 6 bases, J shed 4 bases, and the junction held 6 bases outside the gene matches. CDR3 in DNA: TGTGCCAGCTCCCTGCGGGACAGGGGTTACGAGCAGTACTTC. This codes for CASSLRDRGYEQYF.

This chain links TRBV4-3 with TRBJ2-7; 10 nucleotides align to TRBD2. Germline V lookup: CDR1 LGHNA, CDR2 YSLEER. The V segment lost 0 bases and the J segment 1 base; nucleotides outside the gene matches: 3. The CDR3 has 16 amino acids. The DNA of the CDR3 is TGCGCCAGCAGCCAAGAGAGCGGGAGGGTTTCCTACGAGCAGTACTTC. Translation gives CASSQESGRVSYEQYF.

The chain is built from TRBV18 and TRBJ2-5, with TRBD1 matching over 9 bases. Germline loops: CDR1 KGHSH, CDR2 LQKENI. V dropped 3 bases and J dropped 4; count of bases not matched to a gene: 6. The CDR3 has 15 residues. CDR3 coding DNA: TGTGCCAGCTCACCGGGAACAGGGGGCGGAGAGACCCAGTACTTC. Amino acids: CASSPGTGGGETQYF.

Remarks on this clone: One end of the junction varies from germline; a read error may be responsible. V and J are TRBV19 and TRBJ1-2; tentative D call: TRBD1 (6 bases). The CDR3 has 14 residues. Per germline, CDR1 LNHDA and CDR2 SQIVND (reference sequence). CDR3 in DNA: TGTGCGAGTACCCCGGGACATCCTAACTATGGCTACACCTTC. It translates to CASTPGHPNYGYTF.

The rearrangement uses TRBV28 and TRBJ1-5, with TRBD1 as a possible D gene (5 bases). CDR3 length equals 16 residues. Germline CDR1 reads MDHEN; CDR2 reads SYDVKM. V was clipped by 3 bases and J by 4 bases, with 16 bases between them. The CDR3 loop is CASSFYLDSLNQPQHF. The DNA for the CDR3 is TGTGCCAGCAGTTTTTATCTTGACAGTCTGAATCAGCCCCAGCATTTT.

The chain uses TRBV12-3 or TRBV12-4 and TRBJ2-7, with D uncertain. This CDR3 comprises 13 residues. Trimming removed 3 bases at V and 1 base at J, with 7 bases between. CDR3 DNA: TGTGCCAGCAGTTTCTCCCTATCCTACGAGCAGTACTTC. It yields the protein CASSFSLSYEQYF.

This clone was detected once. Written as DNA, the CDR3 is TGTGCCACCAGCAGCCGGGACAGGGGTTCGGACGAGCAGTACTTC. Translation gives CATSSRDRGSDEQYF. The V and J genes are TRBV15 and TRBJ2-7, with TRBD1 matching over 10 bases. The ends lost 3 bases at V and 5 bases at J; junction bases unmatched: 7. CDR1 is LNHNV and CDR2 is YYDKDF in the germline V gene (reference sequence). The CDR3 is made up of 15 amino acids.

The rearrangement joins TRBV6-2 or TRBV6-3 to TRBJ2-5; TRBD2 matches at 9 bases. Per the germline V gene, CDR1 is MNHEY and CDR2 is SVGEGT. The CDR3 sequence is 15 residues long. V was pared by 2 bases and J by 5 bases, with 6 bases of the junction left unmatched. The CDR3 spells CASSYTVAGVETQYF. The CDR3 DNA is TGTGCCAGCAGTTACACGGTAGCGGGAGTGGAGACCCAGTACTTC.

This chain links TRBV5-1 with TRBJ1-3; 8 bases fit TRBD1. The V and J ends lost 6 bases and 0 bases, in that order; junction bases with no gene match: 8. The CDR3 length is 16 residues. The germline CDR1 and CDR2 sequences are SGHRS and YFSETQ. CDR3 in amino acids: CASTRDRPYSGNTIYF. In DNA form, the CDR3 reads TGCGCCAGCACCCGGGACAGGCCATACTCTGGAAACACCATATATTTT. The whole variable domain, filled in from reference TRBV5-1 and TRBJ1-3, reads KAGVTQTPRYLIKTRGQQVTLSCSPISGHRSVSWYQQTPGQGLQFLFEYFSETQRNKGNFPGRFSGRQFSNSRSEMNVSTLELGDSALYLCASTRDRPYSGNTIYFGEGSWLTVV.

As to this clone: Its ends do not fully match the called genes, so a read error is possible. The CDR3 nucleotides are TGTGCCAGCATCCTTGGACCCAGCGGGGGGAGCACAGATACACAGTATTTT. It yields the protein CASILGPSGGSTDTQYF. The V gene is TRBV7-2, the J gene TRBJ2-3; 9 nucleotides align to TRBD2. This CDR3 spans 17 amino acids. From germline, CDR1 is SGHTA and CDR2 FQGNSA.

J is TRBJ1-2 and V is TRBV19; 8 positions agree with TRBD1. Germline CDR1 reads LNHDA; CDR2 reads SQIVND (reference sequence). The ends lost 5 bases at V and 0 bases at J; junction bases unmatched: 8. The CDR3 runs to 16 residues. The CDR3 reads CASSARTGLANYGYTF. CDR3 in DNA: TGTGCCAGTAGTGCAAGGACAGGGCTAGCTAACTATGGCTACACCTTC.

The sample holds a few counts of this clone. CDR3 DNA sequence: TGTGCCAGCAGCCAAGAACGGGACAGTCCCAATTCACCCCTCCACTTT. This sequence encodes CASSQERDSPNSPLHF. The rearrangement links TRBV3-1 (or the pseudogene TRBV3-2) to TRBJ1-6; 7 bases agree with TRBD1. The CDR3 consists of 16 residues. With 0 bases clipped from V and 7 bases from J, the junction kept 6 bases outside the gene matches. The germline CDR1 and CDR2 sequences are LGHDT and YNNKEL (reference sequence).

This chain links TRBV24-1 with TRBJ2-1; a possible D gene is TRBD1 (5 bases). Deletions cut 2 bases from V and 6 bases from J, with 16 bases between. CDR3 size: 16 residues. CDR1 is KGHDR, CDR2 SFDVKD, per germline. The DNA for the CDR3 is TGTGCCACCAGTGATTCTGGGGCAGGTCGCGTCAATGAGCAGTTCTTC. This translates into CATSDSGAGRVNEQFF.

The chain employs TRBV25-1 and TRBJ2-5, with D possibly matching TRBD2 (5 bases). The CDR3 runs 11 residues. Trimming pared 5 bases from V and 10 bases from J, leaving 11 bases between. From germline, CDR1 is MGHDK and CDR2 SYGVNS. CDR3 coding DNA: TGTGCCAGCAGTACCCCCCGGGGCCAGTACTTC. It yields the protein CASSTPRGQYF.